This T cell receptor beta chain was identified during a study of B cell selection in AIRE deficiency. Trimming took off 4 bases at V and 3 bases at J, with 22 bases between the two ends. The CDR3 extends over 17 amino acids. Germline assignment: CDR1 SGHAT and CDR2 FQNNGV. Study-wide results and limits: Patient Tconv and Treg cells showed healthy-like TCRBV usage, CDR3 length, diversity. With only TCRbeta sequenced, about 37% of shared healthy Treg sequences overlapped Tconv. Shared Treg sequences had shorter CDR3s, biased toward rearrangements with few non-templated insertions. Of around 3,700 shared Treg TCRbeta sequences, around 30% were healthy-donor-only and roughly 10% patient-only.

The regulatory T cell sort gate was CD4+CD25hiCD127low/negative. In regard to this clone: As yet, its antigen is unknown.

Assay used: immunoSEQ multiplex PCR; TCRdb lists only in-frame clones, some missing. The sample gives roughly 18,000 clones, 93% of which show up once; 0.89% is in the top ten. This clonotype originated in a human donor in good health. The chain couples TRBV11-2 to TRBJ2-7; D is possibly TRBD2 (5 bases). Sequences were obtained from CD4+CD25+ Tregs sorted from PBMCs. The CDR3 protein is CASSSTSFPGFSYEQYF. The CDR3 DNA sequence: TGTGCCAGCAGCTCAACCTCCTTTCCGGGGTTTAGCTACGAGCAGTACTTC.